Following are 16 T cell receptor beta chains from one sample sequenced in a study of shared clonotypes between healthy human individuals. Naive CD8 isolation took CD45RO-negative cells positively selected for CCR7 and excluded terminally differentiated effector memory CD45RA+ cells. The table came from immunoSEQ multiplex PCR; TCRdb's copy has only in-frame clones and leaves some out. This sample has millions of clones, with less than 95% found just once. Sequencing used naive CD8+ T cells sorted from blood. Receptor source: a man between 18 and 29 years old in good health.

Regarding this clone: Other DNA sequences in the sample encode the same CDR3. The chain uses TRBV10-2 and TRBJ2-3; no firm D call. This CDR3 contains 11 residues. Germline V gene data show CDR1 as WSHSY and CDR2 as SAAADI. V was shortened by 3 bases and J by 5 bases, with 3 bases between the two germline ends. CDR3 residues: CASSEIDTQYF. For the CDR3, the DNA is TGCGCCAGCAGTGAAATAGATACGCAGTATTTT.

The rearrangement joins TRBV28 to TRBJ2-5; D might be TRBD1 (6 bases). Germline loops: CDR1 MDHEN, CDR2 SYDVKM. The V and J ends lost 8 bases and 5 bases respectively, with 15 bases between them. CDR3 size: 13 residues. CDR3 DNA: TGTGCCAGCGGTCAGGGGATTAGGGAGACCCAGTACTTC. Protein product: CASGQGIRETQYF.

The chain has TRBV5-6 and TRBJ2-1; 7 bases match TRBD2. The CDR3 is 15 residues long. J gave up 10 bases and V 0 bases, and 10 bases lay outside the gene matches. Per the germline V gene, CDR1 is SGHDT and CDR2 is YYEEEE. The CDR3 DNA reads TGTGCCAGCAGCTTGGCCCAGCGGGGAGTGTGGGAGCAGTTCTTC. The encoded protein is CASSLAQRGVWEQFF.

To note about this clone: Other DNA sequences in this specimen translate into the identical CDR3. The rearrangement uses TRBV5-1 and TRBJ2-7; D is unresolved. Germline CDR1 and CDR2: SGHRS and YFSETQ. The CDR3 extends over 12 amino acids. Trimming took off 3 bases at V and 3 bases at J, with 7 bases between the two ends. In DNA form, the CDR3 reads TGCGCCAGCAGCTCCGACAACTACGAGCAGTACTTC. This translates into CASSSDNYEQYF. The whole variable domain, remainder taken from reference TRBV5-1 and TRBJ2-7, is KAGVTQTPRYLIKTRGQQVTLSCSPISGHRSVSWYQQTPGQGLQFLFEYFSETQRNKGNFPGRFSGRQFSNSRSEMNVSTLELGDSALYLCASSSDNYEQYFGPGTRLTVT.

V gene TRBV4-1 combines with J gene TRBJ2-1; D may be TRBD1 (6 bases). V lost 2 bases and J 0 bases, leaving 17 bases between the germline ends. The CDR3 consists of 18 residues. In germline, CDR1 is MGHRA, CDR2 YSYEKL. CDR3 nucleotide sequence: TGCGCCAGCAGCCAAAGGGAACAGGGTTATAGCTCCTACAATGAGCAGTTCTTC. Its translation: CASSQREQGYSSYNEQFF.

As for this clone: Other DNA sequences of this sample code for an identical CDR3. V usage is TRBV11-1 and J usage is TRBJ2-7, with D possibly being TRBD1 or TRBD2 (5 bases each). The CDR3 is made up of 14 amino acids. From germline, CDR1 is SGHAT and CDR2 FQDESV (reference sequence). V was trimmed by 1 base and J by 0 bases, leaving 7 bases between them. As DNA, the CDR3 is TGTGCCAGCAGCTTAGTGGGGACCTCCTACGAGCAGTACTTC. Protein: CASSLVGTSYEQYF. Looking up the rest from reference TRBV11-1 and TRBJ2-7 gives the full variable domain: EAEVAQSPRYKITEKSQAVAFWCDPISGHATLYWYRQILGQGPELLVQFQDESVVDDSQLPKDRFSAERLKGVDSTLKIQPAELGDSAMYLCASSLVGTSYEQYFGPGTRLTVT.

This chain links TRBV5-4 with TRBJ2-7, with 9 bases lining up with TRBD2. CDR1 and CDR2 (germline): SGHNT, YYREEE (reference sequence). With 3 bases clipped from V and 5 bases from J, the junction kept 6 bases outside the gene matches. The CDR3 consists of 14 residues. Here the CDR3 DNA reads TGTGCCAGCAGCTCCTTAGCGGGGGCCGACGAGCAGTACTTC. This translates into CASSSLAGADEQYF.

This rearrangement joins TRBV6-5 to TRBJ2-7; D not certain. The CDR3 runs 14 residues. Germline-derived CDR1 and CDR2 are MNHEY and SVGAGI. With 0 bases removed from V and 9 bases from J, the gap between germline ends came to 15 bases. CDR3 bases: TGTGCCAGCAGTTACTCAGCCCCTAGTATCGTGCAGTACTTC. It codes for CASSYSAPSIVQYF.

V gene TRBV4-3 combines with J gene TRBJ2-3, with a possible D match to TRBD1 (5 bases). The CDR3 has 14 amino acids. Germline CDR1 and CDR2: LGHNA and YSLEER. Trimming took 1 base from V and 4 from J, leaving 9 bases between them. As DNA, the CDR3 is TGCGCCAGCAGCCAAGCCCCAGGGCCAGATACGCAGTATTTT. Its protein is CASSQAPGPDTQYF.

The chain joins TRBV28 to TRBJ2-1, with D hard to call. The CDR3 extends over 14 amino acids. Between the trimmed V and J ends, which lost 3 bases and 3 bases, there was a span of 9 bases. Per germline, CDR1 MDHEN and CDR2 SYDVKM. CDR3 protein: CASSFPENYNEQFF. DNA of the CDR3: TGTGCCAGCAGTTTCCCCGAAAACTACAATGAGCAGTTCTTC.

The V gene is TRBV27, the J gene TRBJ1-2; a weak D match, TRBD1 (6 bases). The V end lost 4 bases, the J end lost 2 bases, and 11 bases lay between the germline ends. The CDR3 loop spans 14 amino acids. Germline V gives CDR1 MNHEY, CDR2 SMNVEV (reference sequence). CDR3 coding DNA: TGTGCCAGCAGTTCGTGGACAGAGAACTATGGCTACACCTTC. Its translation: CASSSWTENYGYTF.

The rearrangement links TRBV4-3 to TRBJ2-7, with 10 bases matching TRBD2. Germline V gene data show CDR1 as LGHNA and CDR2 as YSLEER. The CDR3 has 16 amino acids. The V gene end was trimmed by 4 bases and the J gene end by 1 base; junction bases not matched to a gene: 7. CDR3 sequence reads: CASSPMGAGGSYEQYF. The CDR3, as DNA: TGCGCCAGCAGCCCCATGGGAGCGGGAGGGTCCTACGAGCAGTACTTC.

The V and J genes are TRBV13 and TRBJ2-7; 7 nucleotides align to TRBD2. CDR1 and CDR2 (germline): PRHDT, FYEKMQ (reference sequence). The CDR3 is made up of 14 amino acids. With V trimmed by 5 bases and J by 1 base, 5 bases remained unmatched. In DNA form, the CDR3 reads TGTGCCAGCAGCAATCCTAGCGGTTCCTACGAGCAGTACTTC. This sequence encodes CASSNPSGSYEQYF.

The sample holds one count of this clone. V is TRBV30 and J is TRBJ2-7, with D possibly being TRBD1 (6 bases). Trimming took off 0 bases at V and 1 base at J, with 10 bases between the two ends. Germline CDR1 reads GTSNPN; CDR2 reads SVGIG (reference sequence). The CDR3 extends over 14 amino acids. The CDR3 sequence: CAWSVTGASYEQYF. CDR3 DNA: TGTGCCTGGAGTGTGACAGGTGCGTCCTACGAGCAGTACTTC.

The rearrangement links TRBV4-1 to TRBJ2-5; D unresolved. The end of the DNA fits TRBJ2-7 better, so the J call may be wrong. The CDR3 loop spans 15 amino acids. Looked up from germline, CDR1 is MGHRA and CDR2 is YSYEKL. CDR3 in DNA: TGCGCCAGCAGCCAAAGAGTGGACGGTGCCTACGAGCAGTACTTC. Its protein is CASSQRVDGAYEQYF.

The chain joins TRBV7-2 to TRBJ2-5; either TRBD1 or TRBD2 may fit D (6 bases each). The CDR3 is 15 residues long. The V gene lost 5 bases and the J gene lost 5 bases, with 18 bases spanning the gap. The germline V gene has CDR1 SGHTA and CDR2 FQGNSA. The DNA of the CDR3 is TGTGCCAGCAGCCCGGTTGGGGGGCCGGGGGAGACCCAGTACTTC. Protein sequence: CASSPVGGPGETQYF.